This passage covers 8 T cell receptor beta chains from one sample sequenced in a study of neurological immune-mediated disorders. One entry per CDR3 protein results from TCRdb running MiXCR on the 5' RACE reads. The sample has 50,000 or so distinct CDR3 sequences, around 3.4% seen once. Sequenced sample: PBMCs. These receptors were taken from a woman aged 55 to 70 with multiple sclerosis.

In this sample, this clonotype turned up many times. The genes are TRBV4-1 and TRBJ2-3; TRBD2 matches 10 bases. This CDR3 contains 17 residues. Germline-derived CDR1 and CDR2 are MGHRA and YSYEKL. Trimming at V came to 3 bases and at J to 0 bases, leaving 6 bases not matched to a gene. CDR3 in amino acids: CASSQGRTSGSTDTQYF. The DNA of the CDR3 is TGCGCCAGCAGCCAGGGTAGGACTAGCGGCAGCACAGATACGCAGTATTTT.

This clonotype was seen many times. This chain uses TRBV5-5 with TRBJ2-7; D is unclear. This CDR3 region has 14 residues. V lost 5 bases and J 5 bases, leaving 17 bases between the germline ends. In germline, CDR1 is SGHKS, CDR2 YYEKEE (reference sequence). For the CDR3, the DNA is TGTGCCAGCAGTCCCACGACGAGTTATAACGAGCAGTACTTC. Its translation is CASSPTTSYNEQYF.

This clonotype was counted ten times or more. This sequence joins TRBV7-6 and TRBJ2-5, with 8 bases aligning to TRBD2. Trimming at V came to 5 bases and at J to 2 bases, leaving 7 bases not matched to a gene. Germline assignment: CDR1 SGHVS and CDR2 FNYEAQ. This CDR3 has 15 amino acids. Here the CDR3 reads CASSQGPGGQETQYF. The CDR3 coding sequence is TGTGCCAGCAGCCAGGGGCCGGGGGGGCAAGAGACCCAGTACTTC.

In its sample, this clonotype was seen many times. The chain uses TRBV5-1 and TRBJ2-5, with TRBD1 matching 7 bases. Germline CDR1 is SGHRS and CDR2 is YFSETQ. J gave up 5 bases and V 0 bases, and 4 bases lay outside the gene matches. The CDR3 loop spans 14 amino acids. The chain's CDR3 is CASSLEGGRETQYF. DNA of the CDR3: TGCGCCAGCAGCTTGGAAGGGGGCAGGGAGACCCAGTACTTC.

A remark on this clonotype: This sequence may be a read error, since a much larger clone differs from it by one base. This chain connects TRBV5-1 to TRBJ2-2; D remains unclear. V was pared by 4 bases and J by 4 bases, with 8 bases between. This CDR3 has 13 residues. The germline CDR1 and CDR2 sequences are SGHRS and YFSETQ. This CDR3 reads CASSGKGTGELFF. CDR3 nucleotide sequence: TGCGCCAGCAGCGGCAAGGGCACCGGGGAGCTGTTTTTT.

In its sample, this clonotype was seen many times. V gene TRBV4-1 combines with J gene TRBJ2-7; D perhaps matches TRBD2 (7 bases). CDR3 length: 12 amino acids. CDR1 and CDR2 (germline): MGHRA, YSYEKL. Trimming removed 5 bases at V and 7 bases at J, with 12 bases between. CDR3 nucleotides: TGCGCCAGCAGCACTGAGGGGGGGGAGCAGTACTTC. The encoded protein is CASSTEGGEQYF.

The table lists this clonotype with many counts. The V and J genes are TRBV10-3 and TRBJ2-1, with TRBD1 matching 7 bases. Trimming cost V 3 bases and J 7 bases; bases outside gene matches: 6. CDR1 is ENHRY and CDR2 is SYGVKD in the germline V gene. The CDR3 contains 14 residues. Written as DNA, the CDR3 is TGTGCCATCAGTGAAGTGGGGACAGAAAATGAGCAGTTCTTC. Translation: CAISEVGTENEQFF.

This clonotype has ten or more counts. The chain carries TRBV7-2 and TRBJ2-7; D unclear. CDR1 is SGHTA, CDR2 FQGNSA, per germline. V shed 1 base and J shed 3 bases, with 7 bases lying between them. The CDR3 contains 13 residues. The CDR3 is CASSLGWSYEQYF. As DNA, the CDR3 is TGTGCCAGCAGCTTAGGTTGGAGCTACGAGCAGTACTTC.